Here is one T cell receptor beta chain with its context. Antigen specificity is unknown. TCRdb ran MiXCR on the reads and lists one entry per CDR3 protein. The sample records about 920,000 distinct CDR3 sequences, around 31% being singletons. This specimen belongs to a study of T cell repertoires in cytomegalovirus infection. At the level of the study: Public TCR beta signature analysis indicated the presence of both CMV infection and matching HLA type. The study's findings and limits: Identification of carriers of CMV plus the relevant HLA was achieved through cumulative public TCR beta family frequency.

V dropped 1 base and J dropped 3 bases, with 12 bases sitting between them. Germline assignment: CDR1 MNHEY and CDR2 SMNVEV (reference sequence). The CDR3 has 15 amino acids. J is TRBJ1-2 and V is TRBV27; D possibly corresponds to TRBD1 (6 bases). The receptor comes from a human donor in good health (CMV status not recorded). Some clones in this sample may be carry-over from other donors' samples. This material consisted of cultured CD8+ T cells from PBMCs, taken from culture after CMV antigen stimulation. The DNA for the CDR3 is TGTGCCAGCAGTTTATACGGGGGCCCCTACTATGGCTACACCTTC. The encoded protein is CASSLYGGPYYGYTF.